This TCR beta chain was captured by sequencing in a study of spatial heterogeneity in lung cancer. At the level of the study: Alpha-chain sequences were consistently detected less often than beta-chain sequences.

Described time point: sample taken at primary tumor resection. Unsorted whole RNA samples from tumor, nontumor lung or frozen PBMC were sequenced. TCRdb re-called the 5' RACE reads with MiXCR, one entry per CDR3 protein. This table has 30,000 to 45,000 distinct CDR3 sequences, under 8.5% appearing once. In this sample, this clonotype turned up many times. The V segment lost 6 bases and the J segment 1 base; nucleotides outside the gene matches: 8. The CDR3 loop spans 16 amino acids. Germline CDR1 is DFQATT and CDR2 is SNEGSKA (reference sequence). The chain employs TRBV20-1 and TRBJ2-2; TRBD2 agrees at 10 bases. The clonotype comes from a female donor with early-stage non-small cell lung cancer. This sample comprised PBMCs, obtained at surgery. In nucleotides, the CDR3 is TGCAGTGCGGGAGTAGCGGGGGGCCGGAACACCGGGGAGCTGTTTTTT. It is translated as CSAGVAGGRNTGELFF.